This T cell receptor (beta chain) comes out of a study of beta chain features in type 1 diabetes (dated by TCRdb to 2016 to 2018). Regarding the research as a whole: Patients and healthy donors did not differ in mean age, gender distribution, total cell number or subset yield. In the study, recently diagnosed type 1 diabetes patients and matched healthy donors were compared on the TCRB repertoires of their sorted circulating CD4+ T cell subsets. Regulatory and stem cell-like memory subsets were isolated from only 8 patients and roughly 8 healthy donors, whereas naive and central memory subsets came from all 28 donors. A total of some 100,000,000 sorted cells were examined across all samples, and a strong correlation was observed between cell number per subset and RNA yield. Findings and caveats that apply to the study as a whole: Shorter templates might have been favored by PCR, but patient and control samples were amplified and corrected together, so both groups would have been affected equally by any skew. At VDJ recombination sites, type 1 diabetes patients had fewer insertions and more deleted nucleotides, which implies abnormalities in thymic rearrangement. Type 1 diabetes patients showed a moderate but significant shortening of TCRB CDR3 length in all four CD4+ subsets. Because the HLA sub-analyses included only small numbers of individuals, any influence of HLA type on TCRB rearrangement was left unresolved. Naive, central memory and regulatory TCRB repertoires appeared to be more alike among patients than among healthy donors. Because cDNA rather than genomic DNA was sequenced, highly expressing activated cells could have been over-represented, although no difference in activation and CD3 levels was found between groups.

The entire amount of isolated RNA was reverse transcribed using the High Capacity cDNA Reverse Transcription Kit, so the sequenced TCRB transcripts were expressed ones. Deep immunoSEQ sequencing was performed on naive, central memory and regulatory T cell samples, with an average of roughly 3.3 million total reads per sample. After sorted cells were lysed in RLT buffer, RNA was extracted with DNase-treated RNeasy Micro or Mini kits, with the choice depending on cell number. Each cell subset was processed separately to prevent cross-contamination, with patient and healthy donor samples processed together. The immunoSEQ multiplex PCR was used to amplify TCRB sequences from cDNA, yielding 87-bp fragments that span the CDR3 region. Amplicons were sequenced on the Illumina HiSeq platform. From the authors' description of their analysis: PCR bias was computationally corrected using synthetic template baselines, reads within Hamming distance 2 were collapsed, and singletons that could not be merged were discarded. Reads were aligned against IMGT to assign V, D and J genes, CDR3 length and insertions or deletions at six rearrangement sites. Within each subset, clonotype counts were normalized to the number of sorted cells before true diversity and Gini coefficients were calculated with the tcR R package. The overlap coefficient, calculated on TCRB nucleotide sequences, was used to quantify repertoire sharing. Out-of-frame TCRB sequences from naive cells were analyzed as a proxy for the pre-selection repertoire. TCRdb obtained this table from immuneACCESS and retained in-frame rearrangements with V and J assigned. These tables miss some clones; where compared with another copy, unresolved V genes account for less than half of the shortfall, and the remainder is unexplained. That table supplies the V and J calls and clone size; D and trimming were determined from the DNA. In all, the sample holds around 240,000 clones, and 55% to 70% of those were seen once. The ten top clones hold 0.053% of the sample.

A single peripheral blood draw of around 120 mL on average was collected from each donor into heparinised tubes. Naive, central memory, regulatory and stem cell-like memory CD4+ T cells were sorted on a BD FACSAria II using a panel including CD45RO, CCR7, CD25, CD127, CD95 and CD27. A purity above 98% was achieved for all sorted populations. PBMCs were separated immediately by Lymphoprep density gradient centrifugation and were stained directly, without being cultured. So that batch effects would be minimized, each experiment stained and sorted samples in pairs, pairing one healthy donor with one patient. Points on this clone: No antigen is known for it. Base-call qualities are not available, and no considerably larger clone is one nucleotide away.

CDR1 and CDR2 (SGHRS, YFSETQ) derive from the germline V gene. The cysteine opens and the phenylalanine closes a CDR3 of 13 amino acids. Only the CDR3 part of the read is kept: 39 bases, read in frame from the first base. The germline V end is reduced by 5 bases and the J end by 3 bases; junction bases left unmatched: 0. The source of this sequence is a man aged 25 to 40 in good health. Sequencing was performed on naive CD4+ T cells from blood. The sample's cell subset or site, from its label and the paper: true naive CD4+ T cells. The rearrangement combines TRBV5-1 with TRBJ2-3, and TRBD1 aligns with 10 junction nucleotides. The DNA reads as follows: TGCGCCAGCAGGGGACAGGGGACAGATACGCAGTATTTT. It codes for CASRGQGTDTQYF.